This passage covers 17 T cell receptor beta chains from one sample sequenced in a study of neoadjuvant anti-PD-1 for oral cavity cancer. Repertoires were generated with immunoSEQ multiplex PCR, while TCRdb's copy carries only in-frame clones and drops some. The table lists some 8,700 clones, around 72% of them singletons, with 3.5% to 5% in the top ten. Documented time point: after neoadjuvant nivolumab, at surgical resection. The sample here was PBMCs, taken after nivolumab (anti-PD-1) treatment. The origin of the receptors is a person between 35 and 79 years old with oral cavity squamous cell carcinoma.

This chain joins TRBV11-2 and TRBJ1-5; D is ambiguous. CDR1 and CDR2 from the germline V gene are SGHAT and FQNNGV. The CDR3 is made up of 13 amino acids. Between the trimmed V and J ends, which lost 4 bases and 6 bases, there was a span of 10 bases. In DNA form, the CDR3 reads TGTGCCAGCAGCTCCAATCACGGTCAGCCCCAGCATTTT. Encoded protein: CASSSNHGQPQHF.

The chain carries TRBV19 and TRBJ2-1; D remains unclear. V was clipped by 6 bases and J by 10 bases, with 10 bases between them. This CDR3 region has 11 residues. The germline V gene has CDR1 LNHDA and CDR2 SQIVND (reference sequence). The DNA of the CDR3 is TGTGCCAGTAGAGGGAACTACGAGCAGTTCTTC. This codes for CASRGNYEQFF.

Notes on this clone: One junction end disagrees with the germline gene, perhaps due to a read error. The chain is built from TRBV7-2 and TRBJ2-4, with 8 bases that match TRBD1. Looked up from germline, CDR1 is SGHTA and CDR2 is FQGNSA. This CDR3 comprises 14 residues. CDR3 sequence (DNA): TGTGCCAGCAGCTTAGTCTCCGGGACAGGAAATCTCCCCTTC. Its protein product is CASSLVSGTGNLPF.

In this sample, this clone turned up once. This rearrangement joins TRBV7-3 to TRBJ2-3; no reliable D call. The CDR3 is 15 amino acids. CDR1 is SGHTA and CDR2 is FQGTGA in the germline V gene. Trimming removed 5 bases at V and 1 base at J, with 13 bases between. This chain's CDR3 is CASSPEGRRTDTQYF. The CDR3 region has the DNA TGTGCCAGCAGCCCCGAAGGCCGGCGCACAGATACGCAGTATTTT.

The gene calls are TRBV18 and TRBJ2-3; TRBD2 matches 7 bases. The V and J ends lost 3 bases and 1 base, in that order; junction bases with no gene match: 7. Germline loops: CDR1 KGHSH, CDR2 LQKENI. The CDR3 sequence is 16 residues long. This CDR3 is CASSPIPSGGTDTQYF. The CDR3 DNA sequence: TGTGCCAGCTCACCGATACCTAGCGGAGGCACAGATACGCAGTATTTT.

The chain links TRBV6-5 to TRBJ1-2, with D possibly TRBD1 on 5 matching bases. Germline values: CDR1 MNHEY, CDR2 SVGAGI. The CDR3 totals 13 residues. Between the trimmed V and J ends, which lost 0 bases and 8 bases, there was a span of 10 bases. The CDR3 is CASSYSPGYGYTF. The CDR3 nucleotides are TGTGCCAGCAGTTACTCGCCAGGGTACGGCTACACCTTC.

V gene TRBV5-1 combines with J gene TRBJ1-1, with D tentatively TRBD1 (6 bases). The V gene lost 2 bases and the J gene lost 1 base, with 12 bases spanning the gap. The germline V gene has CDR1 SGHRS and CDR2 YFSETQ. The CDR3 length is 15 residues. The CDR3: CASSFPPGQNTEAFF. The CDR3 bases are TGCGCCAGCAGCTTTCCGCCGGGACAGAACACTGAAGCTTTCTTT.

This chain connects TRBV9 to TRBJ2-7; 12 positions agree with TRBD2. V was clipped by 4 bases and J by 6 bases; unmatched bases: 2. Per germline, CDR1 SGDLS and CDR2 YYNGEE. This CDR3 spans 13 amino acids. CDR3 DNA: TGTGCCAGCAGCCGACTAGCGGGAGTCGAGCAGTACTTC. Translated, it gives CASSRLAGVEQYF.

This clone was detected once. The chain couples TRBV10-3 to TRBJ1-5, with TRBD1 matching over 9 bases. V lost 4 bases, J lost 6 bases, and 4 bases stayed unmatched. CDR1 is ENHRY, CDR2 SYGVKD, per germline. CDR3 length: 14 residues. CDR3 in DNA: TGTGCCATCAGTGGGACAGGGGATAGTCAGCCCCAGCATTTT. This encodes CAISGTGDSQPQHF.

The chain recombines TRBV5-1 with TRBJ2-3; D may correspond to TRBD1 or TRBD2 (5 bases each). With 0 bases removed from V and 0 bases from J, the gap between germline ends came to 20 bases. This CDR3 has 19 residues. The V gene's germline CDR1 is SGHRS and CDR2 YFSETQ. CDR3 sequence (DNA): TGCGCCAGCAGCTTGGAACCTTCCGGGACGATATCTAGCACAGATACGCAGTATTTT. Amino acids: CASSLEPSGTISSTDTQYF.

This clone has a handful of counts. The rearrangement uses TRBV5-6 and TRBJ1-5; D is uncertain. Trimming shortened V by 0 bases and J by 7 bases, and 8 bases separated the two germline ends. In germline, CDR1 is SGHDT, CDR2 YYEEEE. This CDR3 is 13 amino acids long. The CDR3 loop reads CASSLGGLQPQHF. The CDR3, as DNA: TGTGCCAGCAGCTTGGGTGGACTGCAGCCCCAGCATTTT.

The chain links TRBV6-1 to TRBJ1-5, with 7 bases lining up with TRBD1. This CDR3 contains 17 residues. Losses at the gene ends were 0 bases for V and 3 bases for J; bases not matched to a gene: 8. The germline CDR1 and CDR2 sequences are MNHNS and SASEGT. CDR3 sequence reads: CASSEALPGGTNQPQHF. In nucleotides, the CDR3 is TGTGCCAGCAGTGAAGCGCTTCCAGGGGGGACCAATCAGCCCCAGCATTTT.

The chain couples TRBV19 to TRBJ2-3; 9 nucleotides align to TRBD1. The junction had 3 bases not matched to a gene; V was cut back by 6 bases and J by 2 bases. CDR1 is LNHDA and CDR2 is SQIVND in the germline V gene (reference sequence). The CDR3 is made up of 14 amino acids. The chain's CDR3 is CASSRDRVTDTQYF. Written as DNA, the CDR3 is TGTGCCAGTAGCCGGGACAGGGTCACAGATACGCAGTATTTT.

The rearrangement joins TRBV5-1 to TRBJ2-5; 12 nucleotides align to TRBD1. V dropped 3 bases and J dropped 4; count of bases not matched to a gene: 4. CDR1 is SGHRS, CDR2 YFSETQ, per germline. This CDR3 is 15 amino acids long. The CDR3 bases are TGCGCCAGCAGCTCGGGACAGGGGGCTGGAGAGACCCAGTACTTC. Its translation: CASSSGQGAGETQYF.

This chain joins TRBV6-1 and TRBJ2-1; TRBD1 agrees at 12 bases. The CDR3 runs 15 residues. From germline, CDR1 is MNHNS and CDR2 SASEGT. J was trimmed by 7 bases and V by 5 bases; bases with no gene match: 6. The CDR3 is CASSHGTGGWNEQFF. DNA of the CDR3: TGTGCCAGCAGTCACGGGACAGGGGGCTGGAATGAGCAGTTCTTC.

This chain joins TRBV7-8 and TRBJ1-2, with unresolved D. This CDR3 region has 15 residues. CDR1 is SGHVS and CDR2 is FQNEAQ in the germline V gene. The germline V and J ends were trimmed by 0 bases and 7 bases, with 15 bases remaining between them. Here the CDR3 reads CASSLAPSVASGYTF. The CDR3 DNA sequence: TGTGCCAGCAGCTTAGCCCCCAGTGTGGCCAGTGGCTACACCTTC.

The chain recombines TRBV9 with TRBJ2-1, with D perhaps TRBD2 (5 bases). Trimming stripped 0 bases from V and 5 bases from J, with 9 bases between. The CDR3 extends over 14 amino acids. Germline values: CDR1 SGDLS, CDR2 YYNGEE. This CDR3 is CASSVGSADNEQFF. The CDR3 DNA is TGTGCCAGCAGCGTAGGGTCAGCGGACAATGAGCAGTTCTTC.